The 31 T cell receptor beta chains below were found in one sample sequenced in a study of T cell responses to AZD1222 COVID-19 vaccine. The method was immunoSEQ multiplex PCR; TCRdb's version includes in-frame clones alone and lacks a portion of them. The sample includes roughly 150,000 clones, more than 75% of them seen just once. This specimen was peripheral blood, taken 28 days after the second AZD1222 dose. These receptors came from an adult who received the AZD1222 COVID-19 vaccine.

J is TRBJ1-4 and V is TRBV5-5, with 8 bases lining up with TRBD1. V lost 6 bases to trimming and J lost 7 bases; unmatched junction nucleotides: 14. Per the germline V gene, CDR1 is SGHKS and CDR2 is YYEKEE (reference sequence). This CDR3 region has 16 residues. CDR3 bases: TGTGCCAGCACCCGGACAGGGCCGAAGTCTCGTGAAAAACTGTTTTTT. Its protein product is CASTRTGPKSREKLFF. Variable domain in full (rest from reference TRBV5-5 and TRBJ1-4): DAGVTQSPTHLIKTRGQQVTLRCSPISGHKSVSWYQQVLGQGPQFIFQYYEKEERGRGNFPDRFSARQFPNYSSELNVNALLLGDSALYLCASTRTGPKSREKLFFGSGTQLSVL.

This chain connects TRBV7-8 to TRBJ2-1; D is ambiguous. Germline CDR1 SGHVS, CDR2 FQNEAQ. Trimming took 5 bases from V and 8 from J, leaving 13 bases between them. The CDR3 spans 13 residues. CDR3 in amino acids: CASSPPKKDEQFF. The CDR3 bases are TGTGCCAGCAGCCCCCCCAAAAAGGATGAGCAGTTCTTC.

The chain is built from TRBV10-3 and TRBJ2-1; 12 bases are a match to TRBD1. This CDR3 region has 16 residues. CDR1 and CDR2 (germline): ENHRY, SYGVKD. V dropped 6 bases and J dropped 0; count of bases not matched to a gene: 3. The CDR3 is CAIRGGQGASYNEQFF. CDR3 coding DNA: TGTGCCATCAGGGGGGGACAGGGGGCCTCCTACAATGAGCAGTTCTTC.

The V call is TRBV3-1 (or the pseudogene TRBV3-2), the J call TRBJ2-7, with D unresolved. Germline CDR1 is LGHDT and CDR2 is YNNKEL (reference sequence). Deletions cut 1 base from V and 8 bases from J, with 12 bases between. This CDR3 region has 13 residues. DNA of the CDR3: TGTGCCAGCAGCCAAGCCGTCAACCGGAAGCAGTACTTC. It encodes CASSQAVNRKQYF.

The CDR3 nucleotides read TGTGCCAGCAACGGGGGGGGCACCGGGGAGCTGTTTTTT. Amino acid sequence: CASNGGGTGELFF. The chain links TRBV19 to TRBJ2-2, with 8 bases identical to TRBD2. This CDR3 comprises 13 residues. From germline, CDR1 is LNHDA and CDR2 SQIVND (reference sequence). V gave up 9 bases and J gave up 4 bases; unmatched junction bases: 4.

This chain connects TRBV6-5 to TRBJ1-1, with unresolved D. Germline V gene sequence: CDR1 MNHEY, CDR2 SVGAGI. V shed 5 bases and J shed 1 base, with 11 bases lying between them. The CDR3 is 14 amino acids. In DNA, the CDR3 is TGTGCCAGCAGTCCCAGGACGGGGAACACTGAAGCTTTCTTT. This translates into CASSPRTGNTEAFF.

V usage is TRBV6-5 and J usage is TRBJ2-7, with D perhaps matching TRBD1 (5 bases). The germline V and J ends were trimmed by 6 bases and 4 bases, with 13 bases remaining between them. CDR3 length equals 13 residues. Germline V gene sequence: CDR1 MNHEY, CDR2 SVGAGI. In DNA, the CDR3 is TGTGCCAGCAGACTTGGACAAGAGTACGAGCAGTACTTC. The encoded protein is CASRLGQEYEQYF.

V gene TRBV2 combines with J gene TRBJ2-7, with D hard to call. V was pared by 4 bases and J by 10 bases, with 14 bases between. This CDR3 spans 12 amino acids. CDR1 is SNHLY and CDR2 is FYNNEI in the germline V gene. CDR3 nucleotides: TGTGCCAGCAGTGGTGCAGGAATGCTCCAGTACTTC. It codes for CASSGAGMLQYF.

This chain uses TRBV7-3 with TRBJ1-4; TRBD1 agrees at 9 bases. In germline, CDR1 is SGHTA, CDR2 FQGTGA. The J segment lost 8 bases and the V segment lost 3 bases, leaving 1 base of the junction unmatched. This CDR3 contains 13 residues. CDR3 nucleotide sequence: TGTGCCAGCAGCTTCGACAGGGGGGAAAAACTGTTTTTT. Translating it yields CASSFDRGEKLFF.

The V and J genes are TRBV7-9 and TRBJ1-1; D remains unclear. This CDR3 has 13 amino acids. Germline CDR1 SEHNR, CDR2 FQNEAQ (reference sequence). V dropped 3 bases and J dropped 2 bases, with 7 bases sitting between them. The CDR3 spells CASSFFGNTEAFF. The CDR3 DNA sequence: TGTGCCAGCAGCTTCTTCGGAAACACTGAAGCTTTCTTT.

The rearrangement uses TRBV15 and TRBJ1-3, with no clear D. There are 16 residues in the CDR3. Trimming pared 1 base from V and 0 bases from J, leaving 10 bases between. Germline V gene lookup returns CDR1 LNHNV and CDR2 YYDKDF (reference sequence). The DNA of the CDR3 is TGTGCCACCAGCAGAGTCTCCACAAGCTCTGGAAACACCATATATTTT. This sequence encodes CATSRVSTSSGNTIYF.

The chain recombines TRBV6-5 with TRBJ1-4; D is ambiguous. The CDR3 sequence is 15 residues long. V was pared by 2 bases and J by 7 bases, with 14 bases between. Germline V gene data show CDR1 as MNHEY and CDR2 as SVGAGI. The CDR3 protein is CASSYGSGRGEKLFF. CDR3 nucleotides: TGTGCCAGCAGTTACGGTTCAGGTCGGGGTGAAAAACTGTTTTTT.

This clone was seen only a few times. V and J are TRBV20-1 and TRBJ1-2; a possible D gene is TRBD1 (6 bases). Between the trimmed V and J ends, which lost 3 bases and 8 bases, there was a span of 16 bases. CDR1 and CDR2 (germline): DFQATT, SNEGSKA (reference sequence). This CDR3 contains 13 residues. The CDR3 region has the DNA TGCAGTGCTAGTCGCCAGGGGATTGGCGGCTACACCTTC. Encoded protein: CSASRQGIGGYTF.

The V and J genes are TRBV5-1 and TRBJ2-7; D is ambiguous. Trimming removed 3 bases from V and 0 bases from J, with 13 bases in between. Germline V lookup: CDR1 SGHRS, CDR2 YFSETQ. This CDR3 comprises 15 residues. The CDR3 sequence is CASSYSLGDSYEQYF. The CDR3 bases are TGCGCCAGCAGCTATTCGTTGGGCGACTCCTACGAGCAGTACTTC.

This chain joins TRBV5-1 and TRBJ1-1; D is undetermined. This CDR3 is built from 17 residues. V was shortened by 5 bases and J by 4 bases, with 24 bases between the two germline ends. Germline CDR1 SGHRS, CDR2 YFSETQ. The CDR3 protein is CASSFDTTALSSTEAFF. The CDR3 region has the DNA TGCGCCAGCAGTTTCGACACAACTGCCCTTTCTAGCACTGAAGCTTTCTTT.

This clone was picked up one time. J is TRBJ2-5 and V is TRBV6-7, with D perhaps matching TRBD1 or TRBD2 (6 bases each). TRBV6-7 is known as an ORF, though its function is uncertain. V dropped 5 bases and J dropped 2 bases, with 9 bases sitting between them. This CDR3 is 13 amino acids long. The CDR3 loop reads CASSRRGQETQYF. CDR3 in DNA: TGTGCCAGCAGTAGGAGGGGGCAAGAGACCCAGTACTTC.

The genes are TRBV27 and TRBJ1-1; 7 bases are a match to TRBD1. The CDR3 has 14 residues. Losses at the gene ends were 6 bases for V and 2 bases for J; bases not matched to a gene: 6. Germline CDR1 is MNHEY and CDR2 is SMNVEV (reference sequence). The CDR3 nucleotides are TGTGCCAGCAGAGCGGGACAGATAAACACTGAAGCTTTCTTT. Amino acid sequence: CASRAGQINTEAFF.

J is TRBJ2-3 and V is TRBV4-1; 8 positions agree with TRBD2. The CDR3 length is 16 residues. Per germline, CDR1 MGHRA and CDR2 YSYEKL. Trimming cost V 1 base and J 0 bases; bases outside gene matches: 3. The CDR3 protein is CASSQGLASSTDTQYF. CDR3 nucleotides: TGCGCCAGCAGCCAAGGACTAGCGTCTAGCACAGATACGCAGTATTTT.

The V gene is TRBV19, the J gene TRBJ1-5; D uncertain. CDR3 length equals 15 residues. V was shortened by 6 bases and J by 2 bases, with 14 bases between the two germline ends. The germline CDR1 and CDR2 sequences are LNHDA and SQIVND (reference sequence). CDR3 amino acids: CASSLTRIGNQPQHF. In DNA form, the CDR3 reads TGTGCCAGTAGCTTAACCCGTATCGGCAATCAGCCCCAGCATTTT.

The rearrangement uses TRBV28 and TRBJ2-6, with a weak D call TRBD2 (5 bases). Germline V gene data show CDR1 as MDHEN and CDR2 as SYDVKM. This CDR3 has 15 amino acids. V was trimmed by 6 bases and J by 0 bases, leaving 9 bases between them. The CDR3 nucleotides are TGTGCCAGCAGAGATGGGAGCTCTGGGGCCAACGTCCTGACTTTC. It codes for CASRDGSSGANVLTF.

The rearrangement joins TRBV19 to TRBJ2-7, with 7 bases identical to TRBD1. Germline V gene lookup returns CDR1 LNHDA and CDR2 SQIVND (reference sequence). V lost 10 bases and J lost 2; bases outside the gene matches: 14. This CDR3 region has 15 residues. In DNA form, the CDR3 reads TGTGCCACCAACAACCCTACAGGGGCGACCTACGAGCAGTACTTC. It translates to CATNNPTGATYEQYF.

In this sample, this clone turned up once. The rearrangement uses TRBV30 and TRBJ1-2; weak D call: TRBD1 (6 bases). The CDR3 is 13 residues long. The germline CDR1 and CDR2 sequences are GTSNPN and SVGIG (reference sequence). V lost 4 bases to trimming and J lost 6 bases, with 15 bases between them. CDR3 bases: TGTGCCTGGACGCTTCTACAGGGCCATGGCTACACCTTC. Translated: CAWTLLQGHGYTF.

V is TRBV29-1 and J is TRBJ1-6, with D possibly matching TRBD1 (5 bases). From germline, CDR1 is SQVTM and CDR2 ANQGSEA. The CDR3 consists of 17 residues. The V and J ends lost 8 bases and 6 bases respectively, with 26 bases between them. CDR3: CSSPKPTGPLINSPLHF. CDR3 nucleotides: TGCAGCTCCCCGAAGCCTACAGGCCCTCTGATTAATTCACCCCTCCACTTT.

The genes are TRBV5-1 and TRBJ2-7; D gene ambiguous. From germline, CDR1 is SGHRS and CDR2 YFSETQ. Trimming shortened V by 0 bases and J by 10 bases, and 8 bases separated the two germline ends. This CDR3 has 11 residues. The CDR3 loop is CASSLEHFQYF. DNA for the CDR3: TGCGCCAGCAGCTTGGAACACTTCCAGTACTTC.

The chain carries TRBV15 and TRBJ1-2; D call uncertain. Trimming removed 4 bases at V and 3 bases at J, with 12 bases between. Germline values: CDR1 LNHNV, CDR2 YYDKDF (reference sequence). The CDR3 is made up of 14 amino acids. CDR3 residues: CATSTTTEYYGYTF. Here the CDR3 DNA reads TGTGCCACCAGCACCACCACAGAATACTATGGCTACACCTTC.

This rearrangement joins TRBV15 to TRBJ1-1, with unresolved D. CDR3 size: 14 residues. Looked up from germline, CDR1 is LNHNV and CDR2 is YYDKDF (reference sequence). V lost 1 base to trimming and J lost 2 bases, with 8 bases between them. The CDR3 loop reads CATSRGFLNTEAFF. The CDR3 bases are TGTGCCACCAGCAGAGGCTTCCTCAACACTGAAGCTTTCTTT.

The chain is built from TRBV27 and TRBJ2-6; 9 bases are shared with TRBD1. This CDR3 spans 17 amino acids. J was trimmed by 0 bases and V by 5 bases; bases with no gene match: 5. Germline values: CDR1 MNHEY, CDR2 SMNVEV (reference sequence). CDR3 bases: TGTGCCAGCAGTGGGGGACAGGGCCGCTCTGGGGCCAACGTCCTGACTTTC. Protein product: CASSGGQGRSGANVLTF.

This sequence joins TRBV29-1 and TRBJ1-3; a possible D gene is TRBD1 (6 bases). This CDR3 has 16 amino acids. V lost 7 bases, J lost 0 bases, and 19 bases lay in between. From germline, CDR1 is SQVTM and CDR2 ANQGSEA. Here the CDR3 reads CSATPRGRYSGNTIYF. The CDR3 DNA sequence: TGCAGCGCAACACCCCGGGGGCGATACTCTGGAAACACCATATATTTT.

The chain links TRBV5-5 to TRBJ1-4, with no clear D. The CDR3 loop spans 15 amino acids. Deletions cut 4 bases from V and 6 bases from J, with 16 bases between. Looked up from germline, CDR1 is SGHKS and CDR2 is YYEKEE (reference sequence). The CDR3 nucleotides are TGTGCCAGCAGCCCCTCGGTGCGTGAGGATGAAAAACTGTTTTTT. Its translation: CASSPSVREDEKLFF.

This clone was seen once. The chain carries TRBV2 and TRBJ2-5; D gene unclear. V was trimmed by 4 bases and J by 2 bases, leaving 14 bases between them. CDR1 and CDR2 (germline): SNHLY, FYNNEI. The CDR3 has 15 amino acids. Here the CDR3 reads CASSVRSTPQETQYF. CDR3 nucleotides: TGTGCCAGCAGTGTAAGATCGACCCCGCAAGAGACCCAGTACTTC.

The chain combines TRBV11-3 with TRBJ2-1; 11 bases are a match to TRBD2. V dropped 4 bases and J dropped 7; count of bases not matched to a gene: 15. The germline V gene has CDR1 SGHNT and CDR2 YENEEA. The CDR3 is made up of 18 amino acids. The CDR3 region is CASSSWGGGLAATNEQFF. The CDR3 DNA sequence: TGTGCCAGCAGCTCGTGGGGTGGGGGACTAGCGGCTACTAATGAGCAGTTCTTC.